The next 11 T cell receptor beta chains were all read from a single sample in a study of a mutant IDH1 vaccine in newly diagnosed glioma. This table comes from immunoSEQ multiplex PCR, and its TCRdb copy is limited to in-frame clones, with some not included. The sample records some 30,000 clones, about 78% being singletons. Time point in this sample: week 11, during vaccination. Topical imiquimod accompanied each vaccine dose, which consisted of 300 ug of mutant IDH1 20-mer peptide. These TCRs are of unknown antigen specificity. This specimen was PBMCs, taken from a glioma patient whose treatment included an IDH1 peptide vaccine. All receptors come from a man younger than 45 with glioma.

This clone was observed a single time. The chain couples TRBV9 to TRBJ2-3; D not certain. Germline V gene data show CDR1 as SGDLS and CDR2 as YYNGEE. The V gene lost 3 bases and the J gene lost 3 bases, with 14 bases spanning the gap. The CDR3 sequence is 15 residues long. CDR3 amino acids: CASSDARGGTDTQYF. DNA for the CDR3: TGTGCCAGCAGCGATGCCCGAGGCGGAACAGATACGCAGTATTTT.

This clone has a single count. The chain links TRBV30 to TRBJ1-2; maybe TRBD1 (5 bases). This CDR3 comprises 14 residues. The germline V gene encodes CDR1 GTSNPN and CDR2 SVGIG (reference sequence). V dropped 0 bases and J dropped 2 bases, with 10 bases sitting between them. The CDR3 nucleotides read TGTGCCTGGAGTGTAACAGGTCTAAACTATGGCTACACCTTC. Its protein product is CAWSVTGLNYGYTF.

This rearrangement joins TRBV9 to TRBJ1-3, with a possible D match to TRBD1 (6 bases). The CDR3 sequence is 19 residues long. Per germline, CDR1 SGDLS and CDR2 YYNGEE. The V end lost 3 bases, the J end lost 6 bases, and 28 bases lay between the germline ends. The CDR3 nucleotides are TGTGCCAGCAGCGGACCGTTTCTCAGGACAGCCCGATTCCAAAACACCATATATTTT. Translated: CASSGPFLRTARFQNTIYF.

The rearrangement uses TRBV6-5 and TRBJ1-4; D not resolved. Germline V gene data show CDR1 as MNHEY and CDR2 as SVGAGI. This CDR3 spans 11 amino acids. Trimming cost V 5 bases and J 4 bases, with 2 bases left between them. CDR3 in amino acids: CASSNNEKLFF. In DNA form, the CDR3 reads TGTGCCAGCAGTAATAATGAAAAACTGTTTTTT.

The chain carries TRBV5-6 and TRBJ1-1; no reliable D call. The ends were cut back, 6 bases at V and 2 bases at J, with 14 bases in the middle. The CDR3 is 14 residues long. CDR1 and CDR2 from the germline V gene are SGHDT and YYEEEE. CDR3 amino acids: CASNRRVGNTEAFF. The CDR3 DNA sequence: TGTGCCAGCAACCGAAGGGTGGGAAACACTGAAGCTTTCTTT.

The count of this clone is one. The V gene is TRBV19, the J gene TRBJ2-4; possibly TRBD2 for D (6 bases). Germline V CDR1 and CDR2: LNHDA, SQIVND (reference sequence). V lost 4 bases to trimming and J lost 0 bases, with 10 bases between them. The CDR3 is 15 residues long. The CDR3, as DNA: TGTGCCAGTAGTACCTCGCGGGGAGCCAAAAACATTCAGTACTTC. It is translated as CASSTSRGAKNIQYF.

The V and J genes are TRBV4-2 and TRBJ1-1, with 11 bases that match TRBD1. V shed 4 bases and J 0 bases; nucleotides not matched to a gene: 4. Per germline, CDR1 LGHNA and CDR2 YNFKEQ. The CDR3 has 16 residues. The CDR3 DNA reads as TGTGCCAGCAGCCCTCGGACAGGGGGCCTGAACACTGAAGCTTTCTTT. It specifies CASSPRTGGLNTEAFF.

This clone was observed a few times. V gene TRBV4-1 combines with J gene TRBJ2-1; 11 nucleotides align to TRBD2. This CDR3 is built from 15 residues. Germline V gene lookup returns CDR1 MGHRA and CDR2 YSYEKL. The J segment lost 4 bases and the V segment lost 7 bases, leaving 6 bases of the junction unmatched. The CDR3, as DNA: TGCGCCAGCACCGACTCTAGCGGGAGGTACAATGAGCAGTTCTTC. This translates into CASTDSSGRYNEQFF.

This chain links TRBV29-1 with TRBJ2-7; 11 positions agree with TRBD1. Trimming cost V 5 bases and J 5 bases; bases outside gene matches: 11. Germline CDR1 is SQVTM and CDR2 is ANQGSEA. The length of the CDR3 is 15 residues. In DNA, the CDR3 is TGCAGCGTTCAACTCCGCCGGGACAGGGGGAACGAGCAGTACTTC. Its translation: CSVQLRRDRGNEQYF.

The V and J genes are TRBV19 and TRBJ2-1; weak D call: TRBD1 (6 bases). Trimming removed 6 bases from V and 6 bases from J, with 12 bases in between. This CDR3 is built from 13 residues. Germline lookup yields CDR1 LNHDA and CDR2 SQIVND (reference sequence). The CDR3 protein is CASRDREVNEQFF. The CDR3 DNA reads TGTGCCAGTAGGGACAGAGAAGTCAATGAGCAGTTCTTC.

This clone has only one observation. The chain has TRBV5-1 and TRBJ1-4, with a weak D call TRBD1 (6 bases). Germline lookup yields CDR1 SGHRS and CDR2 YFSETQ. CDR3 length: 14 amino acids. V lost 2 bases and J 5 bases, leaving 10 bases between the germline ends. CDR3 bases: TGCGCCAGCAGCTTAGGACAGAAGAATGAAAAACTGTTTTTT. It translates to CASSLGQKNEKLFF.